The 32 T cell receptor beta chains reported below all come from one sample, sequenced in a study of siplizumab effects on memory and regulatory T cells. Assay: immunoSEQ multiplex PCR; the TCRdb copy retains only in-frame clones and omits some. Of about 120,000 clones in the sample, roughly 94% are singletons; the top ten hold 1.5% to 2%. The sample taken for sequencing was non-Treg CD4+ T cells sorted from blood. The receptors come from a human donor in good health.

This chain links TRBV2 with TRBJ1-1, with a tentative D call TRBD1 (5 bases). V lost 7 bases, J lost 0 bases, and 12 bases lay in between. The CDR3 is 14 residues long. Germline CDR1 reads SNHLY; CDR2 reads FYNNEI. The CDR3 loop reads CASTQGGVNTEAFF. DNA for the CDR3: TGTGCCAGCACGCAGGGCGGGGTGAACACTGAAGCTTTCTTT.

This sequence joins TRBV5-1 and TRBJ1-2; D is uncertain. This CDR3 is built from 13 residues. The ends were cut back, 4 bases at V and 4 bases at J, with 11 bases in the middle. Per the germline V gene, CDR1 is SGHRS and CDR2 is YFSETQ. The chain's CDR3 is CASSEGFPYGYTF. The CDR3, as DNA: TGCGCCAGCAGCGAAGGTTTCCCCTATGGCTACACCTTC.

This chain uses TRBV27 with TRBJ2-3; 8 bases align to TRBD1. Trimming at V came to 4 bases and at J to 7 bases, leaving 13 bases not matched to a gene. Germline V lookup: CDR1 MNHEY, CDR2 SMNVEV (reference sequence). The CDR3 runs 16 residues. CDR3 nucleotide sequence: TGTGCCAGCAGTTCTCTCTCGGCAGGGGGCAAAAATACGCAGTATTTT. This translates into CASSSLSAGGKNTQYF.

This sequence joins TRBV5-1 and TRBJ2-7; 7 nucleotides agree with TRBD2. CDR3 length equals 14 residues. The ends lost 5 bases at V and 0 bases at J; junction bases unmatched: 5. Germline loops: CDR1 SGHRS, CDR2 YFSETQ. DNA of the CDR3: TGCGCCAGCAGGACTAGCCCGAGCTCCTACGAGCAGTACTTC. Protein: CASRTSPSSYEQYF.

The chain uses TRBV7-8 and TRBJ2-1, with D unclear. The CDR3 loop spans 14 amino acids. The V gene lost 6 bases and the J gene lost 0 bases, with 9 bases spanning the gap. Germline loops: CDR1 SGHVS, CDR2 FQNEAQ. CDR3 residues: CASRSGSSYNEQFF. DNA for the CDR3: TGTGCCAGCAGGTCCGGTAGCTCCTACAATGAGCAGTTCTTC.

In its sample, this clone was seen once. The J gene is TRBJ1-2, the V gene TRBV19, with D maybe TRBD1 (6 bases). The CDR3 has 13 amino acids. Germline-derived CDR1 and CDR2 are LNHDA and SQIVND (reference sequence). V lost 6 bases to trimming and J lost 7 bases, with 15 bases between them. The CDR3 DNA reads as TGTGCCAGTAGGACAGGACTACTATCTGGCTACACCTTC. Amino acids: CASRTGLLSGYTF.

The chain is built from TRBV27 and TRBJ1-3; no reliable D call. From germline, CDR1 is MNHEY and CDR2 SMNVEV (reference sequence). This CDR3 region has 13 residues. Trimming stripped 4 bases from V and 4 bases from J, with 8 bases between. The CDR3 loop reads CASSSSMGNTIYF. In nucleotides, the CDR3 is TGTGCCAGCAGTTCCAGTATGGGAAACACCATATATTTT.

The gene calls are TRBV6-5 and TRBJ2-1, with 7 bases lining up with TRBD2. Looked up from germline, CDR1 is MNHEY and CDR2 is SVGAGI. CDR3 size: 13 residues. Trimming cost V 5 bases and J 8 bases; bases outside gene matches: 6. The CDR3 region is CASSRSSGHEQFF. In DNA, the CDR3 is TGTGCCAGCAGTAGGTCTAGCGGCCATGAGCAGTTCTTC.

The chain recombines TRBV21-1 with TRBJ2-3; the D segment call TRBD1 is taken from the table without a DNA check. TRBV21-1 is a known pseudogene. The CDR3 has 17 residues. CDR3 DNA: TGTGCCAGCAGCAAAGAGAATAGCGAAAGGGGGACAGATACGCAGTATTTT. This sequence encodes CASSKENSERGTDTQYF.

The sample holds one count of this clone. The rearrangement links TRBV6-1 to TRBJ2-1; 9 bases fit TRBD1. Germline assignment: CDR1 MNHNS and CDR2 SASEGT. This CDR3 spans 15 amino acids. V lost 1 base and J lost 3; bases outside the gene matches: 1. The CDR3 bases are TGTGCCAGCAGTGAAGGGGGACAGGGCTACAATGAGCAGTTCTTC. This sequence encodes CASSEGGQGYNEQFF.

The chain recombines TRBV6-5 with TRBJ2-5, with TRBD1 as a possible D gene (5 bases). Germline loops: CDR1 MNHEY, CDR2 SVGAGI. This CDR3 has 13 residues. With 11 bases removed from V and 5 bases from J, the gap between germline ends came to 18 bases. Here the CDR3 DNA reads TGTGCCGTATGCAGGGCTGAGTCGGAGACCCAGTACTTC. Residues: CAVCRAESETQYF.

The chain joins TRBV6-5 to TRBJ1-3; D uncertain. V shed 0 bases and J shed 0 bases, with 9 bases lying between them. Germline V CDR1 and CDR2: MNHEY, SVGAGI. The CDR3 covers 16 residues. This CDR3 is CASSYSRMSSGNTIYF. DNA for the CDR3: TGTGCCAGCAGTTACTCACGGATGAGCTCTGGAAACACCATATATTTT.

The genes are TRBV11-2 and TRBJ1-5; D might be TRBD1 (6 bases). V lost 5 bases, J lost 7 bases, and 18 bases lay in between. CDR3 length: 15 residues. Per the germline V gene, CDR1 is SGHAT and CDR2 is FQNNGV. CDR3 region: CASSGDLGGWQPQHF. The CDR3 coding sequence is TGTGCCAGCAGCGGGGACTTGGGGGGCTGGCAGCCCCAGCATTTT.

The chain recombines TRBV6-1 with TRBJ1-6; 9 nucleotides align to TRBD1. Germline V gene sequence: CDR1 MNHNS, CDR2 SASEGT. The CDR3 is 19 residues long. Losses at the gene ends were 0 bases for V and 2 bases for J; bases not matched to a gene: 8. Here the CDR3 DNA reads TGTGCCAGCAGTGAAGCAAGGGACAGGGTGAGAACCTATAATTCACCCCTCCACTTT. Protein: CASSEARDRVRTYNSPLHF.

The chain has TRBV4-1 and TRBJ1-5; 7 bases match TRBD1. Trimming cost V 4 bases and J 5 bases; bases outside gene matches: 8. In germline, CDR1 is MGHRA, CDR2 YSYEKL. CDR3 size: 15 residues. This chain's CDR3 is CASSPSGDSDQPQHF. The CDR3 coding sequence is TGCGCCAGCAGCCCATCCGGGGACAGTGATCAGCCCCAGCATTTT.

This chain uses TRBV11-2 with TRBJ2-7; maybe TRBD2 (7 bases). V dropped 5 bases and J dropped 0 bases, with 17 bases sitting between them. Germline values: CDR1 SGHAT, CDR2 FQNNGV. The CDR3 totals 16 residues. The CDR3 sequence is CASSPRGRGTSYEQYF. The CDR3 bases are TGTGCCAGCAGCCCCCGGGGGCGGGGGACCTCCTACGAGCAGTACTTC.

The CDR3 loop is CASSPGQGAYEQYF. Here the CDR3 DNA reads TGTGCCAGCTCACCCGGACAGGGTGCCTACGAGCAGTACTTC. This chain uses TRBV18 with TRBJ2-7, with 8 bases matching TRBD1. J lost 2 bases, V lost 3 bases, and 3 bases had no gene match. This CDR3 has 14 amino acids. Germline values: CDR1 KGHSH, CDR2 LQKENI.

The chain combines TRBV7-9 with TRBJ1-1; D call uncertain. The V gene lost 5 bases and the J gene lost 1 base, with 11 bases spanning the gap. CDR3 length equals 14 residues. Per germline, CDR1 SEHNR and CDR2 FQNEAQ (reference sequence). The CDR3 DNA follows: TGTGCCAGCAGCAGAAGGGCCGAGAACACTGAAGCTTTCTTT. This sequence encodes CASSRRAENTEAFF.

This chain links TRBV5-6 with TRBJ1-2; D is possibly TRBD1 (6 bases). The germline V gene has CDR1 SGHDT and CDR2 YYEEEE. This CDR3 region has 14 residues. Between the trimmed V and J ends, which lost 2 bases and 8 bases, there was a span of 16 bases. The CDR3 coding sequence is TGTGCCAGCAGCTTTTATGATAGGGGGGAAGGCTACACCTTC. Translation gives CASSFYDRGEGYTF.

V usage is TRBV15 and J usage is TRBJ2-1; 7 bases align to TRBD1. Trimming at V came to 3 bases and at J to 2 bases, leaving 7 bases not matched to a gene. The CDR3 contains 16 residues. Germline values: CDR1 LNHNV, CDR2 YYDKDF (reference sequence). The chain's CDR3 is CATSRQDRAPYNEQFF. The DNA of the CDR3 is TGTGCCACCAGCAGGCAAGACAGGGCCCCCTACAATGAGCAGTTCTTC.

The rearrangement uses TRBV6-5 and TRBJ2-3; D is uncertain. The CDR3 length is 13 residues. V lost 7 bases, J lost 3 bases, and 11 bases lay in between. Looked up from germline, CDR1 is MNHEY and CDR2 is SVGAGI. The CDR3 DNA follows: TGTGCCAGCACCCCGACCCGTACAGATACGCAGTATTTT. It specifies CASTPTRTDTQYF.

The V call is TRBV29-1, the J call TRBJ1-5; D perhaps matches TRBD1 (5 bases). The germline CDR1 and CDR2 sequences are SQVTM and ANQGSEA. Between the trimmed V and J ends, which lost 5 bases and 4 bases, there was a span of 18 bases. The CDR3 runs to 15 residues. CDR3 in DNA: TGCAGCGTTACCAGGGCCGCGGGAAGGAATCAGCCCCAGCATTTT. Its translation is CSVTRAAGRNQPQHF.

The rearrangement links TRBV25-1 to TRBJ2-7; 12 bases match TRBD1. CDR3 length: 16 residues. CDR1 and CDR2 from the germline V gene are MGHDK and SYGVNS. The V gene end was trimmed by 2 bases and the J gene end by 7 bases; junction bases not matched to a gene: 9. The CDR3 reads CASSEPLGQGAREQYF. CDR3 sequence (DNA): TGTGCCAGCAGTGAACCCCTGGGACAGGGGGCTAGAGAGCAGTACTTC.

The chain links TRBV7-2 to TRBJ1-5; tentative D call: TRBD1 (5 bases). Germline V gives CDR1 SGHTA, CDR2 FQGNSA. The CDR3 totals 15 residues. Trimming stripped 6 bases from V and 2 bases from J, with 14 bases between. CDR3 bases: TGTGCCAGCAGTTCCTTCCAAGGGGGCAATCAGCCCCAGCATTTT. This codes for CASSSFQGGNQPQHF.

The rearrangement joins TRBV5-1 to TRBJ1-3; D gene uncertain. The CDR3 runs to 20 residues. V lost 0 bases to trimming and J lost 0 bases, with 22 bases between them. Germline V gene lookup returns CDR1 SGHRS and CDR2 YFSETQ. CDR3 residues: CASSLDTGQLPFLSGNTIYF. CDR3 coding DNA: TGCGCCAGCAGCTTGGATACCGGCCAGCTACCTTTCCTCTCTGGAAACACCATATATTTT.

The chain combines TRBV5-5 with TRBJ1-5, with D perhaps matching TRBD1 (5 bases). Trimming removed 7 bases at V and 0 bases at J, with 17 bases between. CDR3 length: 16 amino acids. Germline lookup yields CDR1 SGHKS and CDR2 YYEKEE (reference sequence). The CDR3, as DNA: TGTGCCAGCTCACCCGATGACAGATATAGCAATCAGCCCCAGCATTTT. Amino acid sequence: CASSPDDRYSNQPQHF. Full variable domain (missing parts from reference TRBV5-5 and TRBJ1-5): DAGVTQSPTHLIKTRGQQVTLRCSPISGHKSVSWYQQVLGQGPQFIFQYYEKEERGRGNFPDRFSARQFPNYSSELNVNALLLGDSALYLCASSPDDRYSNQPQHFGDGTRLSIL.

The CDR3 spells CASSTSDRVGNQPQHF. DNA for the CDR3: TGTGCCAGTAGTACCTCGGACAGGGTCGGCAATCAGCCCCAGCATTTT. V and J are TRBV19 and TRBJ1-5; TRBD1 agrees at 8 bases. Germline CDR1 reads LNHDA; CDR2 reads SQIVND (reference sequence). Trimming at V came to 4 bases and at J to 2 bases, leaving 7 bases not matched to a gene. The CDR3 runs 16 residues.

The V gene is TRBV11-2, the J gene TRBJ2-1, with a tentative D call TRBD2 (5 bases). CDR3 length: 14 residues. CDR1 SGHAT and CDR2 FQNNGV come from the germline V gene. V was cut by 7 bases and J by 2 bases, with 12 bases left in between. Here the CDR3 reads CASTPSSPYNEQFF. The CDR3 DNA is TGTGCCAGCACCCCATCTAGCCCCTACAATGAGCAGTTCTTC.

The CDR3, as DNA: TGTGCCATCAGGGACGGAAACACCGGGGAGCTGTTTTTT. Translation gives CAIRDGNTGELFF. The chain links TRBV6-5 to TRBJ2-2, with D perhaps given as TRBD1 or TRBD2 (5 bases each). There are 13 residues in the CDR3. Germline V gene lookup returns CDR1 MNHEY and CDR2 SVGAGI. V was shortened by 10 bases and J by 2 bases, with 11 bases between the two germline ends.

Only one count was recorded for this clone. The chain combines TRBV6-5 with TRBJ2-3; the D is unclear. The germline V and J ends were trimmed by 8 bases and 3 bases, with 12 bases remaining between them. Germline values: CDR1 MNHEY, CDR2 SVGAGI. The CDR3 contains 13 residues. The DNA for the CDR3 is TGTGCCAGCTGGCCAATGGGGACAGATACGCAGTATTTT. It translates to CASWPMGTDTQYF.

V usage is TRBV7-2 and J usage is TRBJ1-5, with a possible D match to TRBD1 (5 bases). V dropped 5 bases and J dropped 3 bases, with 14 bases sitting between them. The CDR3 spans 15 residues. CDR1 is SGHTA, CDR2 FQGNSA, per germline. The CDR3 reads CASSLEGAINQPQHF. CDR3 bases: TGTGCCAGCAGCCTTGAAGGGGCGATCAATCAGCCCCAGCATTTT.

The count of this clone is one. V is TRBV5-1 and J is TRBJ1-1; the D is unclear. The V and J ends lost 5 bases and 5 bases respectively, with 19 bases between them. Germline V gene sequence: CDR1 SGHRS, CDR2 YFSETQ. This CDR3 contains 15 residues. The CDR3 spells CASSSLLVPGTEAFF. CDR3 nucleotides: TGCGCCAGCAGTTCCCTTCTTGTCCCTGGGACTGAAGCTTTCTTT.